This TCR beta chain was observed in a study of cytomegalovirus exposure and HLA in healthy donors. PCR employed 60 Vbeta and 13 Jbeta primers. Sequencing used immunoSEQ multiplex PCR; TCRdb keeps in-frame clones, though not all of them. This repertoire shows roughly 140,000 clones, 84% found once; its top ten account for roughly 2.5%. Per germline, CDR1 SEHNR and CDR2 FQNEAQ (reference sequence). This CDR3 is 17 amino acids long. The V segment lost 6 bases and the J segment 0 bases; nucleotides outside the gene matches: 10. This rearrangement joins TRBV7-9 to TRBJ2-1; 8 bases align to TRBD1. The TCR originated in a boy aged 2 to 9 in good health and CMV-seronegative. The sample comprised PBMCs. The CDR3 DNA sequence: TGTGCCAGCAGTGACAGGGGAGCAAGGCCCTCCTACAATGAGCAGTTCTTC. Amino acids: CASSDRGARPSYNEQFF.